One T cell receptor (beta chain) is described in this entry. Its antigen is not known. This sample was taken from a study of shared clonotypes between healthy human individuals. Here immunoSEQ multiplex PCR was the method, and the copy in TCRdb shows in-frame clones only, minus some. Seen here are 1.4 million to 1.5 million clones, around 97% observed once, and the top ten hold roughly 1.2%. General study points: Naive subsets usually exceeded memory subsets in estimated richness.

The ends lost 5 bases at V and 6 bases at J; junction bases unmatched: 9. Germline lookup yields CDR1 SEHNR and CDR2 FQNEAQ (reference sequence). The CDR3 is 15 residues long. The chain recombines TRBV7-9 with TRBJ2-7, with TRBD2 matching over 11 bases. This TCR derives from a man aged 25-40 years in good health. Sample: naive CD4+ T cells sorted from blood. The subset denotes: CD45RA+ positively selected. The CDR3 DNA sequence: TGTGCCAGCAGCCCGTTAGCGGGAGGGTTTCTCGAGCAGTACTTC. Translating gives CASSPLAGGFLEQYF.